The clone carrying this TCR beta chain has just a few counts. Its antigen is currently unknown. The record originates from a study of T cells after yellow fever vaccination. Study-level results: Most primary-vaccination clones recurred post-booster (more than 95% CD4, roughly 91% CD8).

TCRdb itself ran the 5' RACE reads through MiXCR, one entry per CDR3 protein. The profile covers a few hundred thousand distinct CDR3 sequences, with 6.5% to 7.5% appearing a single time and 1.1% taken by the ten largest. V dropped 5 bases and J dropped 0 bases, with 8 bases sitting between them. Germline loops: CDR1 DFQATT, CDR2 SNEGSKA (reference sequence). The CDR3 sequence is 13 residues long. The chain carries TRBV20-1 and TRBJ2-4; a weak D match, TRBD1 (5 bases). The sequence was collected from a young man who received the YFV17D yellow fever vaccine. The material was CD4+ T cells sorted from PBMCs, obtained on the day of the yellow fever booster vaccination. The DNA of the CDR3 is TGCAGTGCTCCAGGGTTAGCCAAAAACATTCAGTACTTC. This codes for CSAPGLAKNIQYF.